The text below deals with one T cell receptor beta chain. Repertoires were generated with immunoSEQ multiplex PCR, while TCRdb's copy carries only in-frame clones and drops some. Altogether around 130,000 clones are present, 80% to 85% being singletons, with the ten largest covering around 3%. V trimming: 5 bases; J trimming: 7 bases; junction bases outside the gene matches: 4. The CDR3 length is 13 residues. CDR1 is MNHEY, CDR2 SVGAGI, per germline. These data belong to a study of cytotoxic CD8 clonotypes in ibrutinib-treated CLL. This TCR came from a human donor with chronic lymphocytic leukemia. The chain links TRBV6-5 to TRBJ1-5; 8 bases map to TRBD1. The sample in question was PBMCs, obtained after 24 months of ibrutinib treatment. CDR3 residues: CASSGGQAQPQHF. Here the CDR3 DNA reads TGTGCCAGCAGTGGGGGACAGGCACAGCCCCAGCATTTT.